The 11 T cell receptor beta chains in this list originate from one sample, sequenced in a study of cytomegalovirus exposure and HLA in healthy donors. A multiplex PCR was run with 60 Vbeta primers and 13 Jbeta primers. Assay used: immunoSEQ multiplex PCR; TCRdb lists only in-frame clones, some missing. The sample contains more than 95,000 clones, roughly 9% of which appear only once. The specimen was PBMCs. All receptors come from a man aged 25 to 45 in good health and CMV-seronegative.

In this sample, this clone turned up a few times. The V call is TRBV19, the J call TRBJ2-7; a possible D gene is TRBD1 (6 bases). CDR3 length: 18 amino acids. V shed 5 bases and J shed 1 base, with 24 bases lying between them. The germline V gene has CDR1 LNHDA and CDR2 SQIVND (reference sequence). CDR3 nucleotide sequence: TGTGCCAGTAGTGCTTCCAGCTACCCTTCCACAGGGTCCTACGAGCAGTACTTC. As protein: CASSASSYPSTGSYEQYF.

The J gene is TRBJ2-1, the V gene TRBV7-2; 10 bases align to TRBD2. Trimming at V came to 4 bases and at J to 8 bases, leaving 8 bases not matched to a gene. CDR1 and CDR2 from the germline V gene are SGHTA and FQGNSA. This CDR3 has 15 amino acids. The CDR3 DNA sequence: TGTGCCAGCAGCTCTCTAGCGGGAGCAGTAGATGAGCAGTTCTTC. It translates to CASSSLAGAVDEQFF.

This chain uses TRBV29-1 with TRBJ2-3; 8 bases agree with TRBD1. Germline V gene sequence: CDR1 SQVTM, CDR2 ANQGSEA. V shed 4 bases, J shed 5 bases, and the junction held 8 bases outside the gene matches. The CDR3 has 14 amino acids. The CDR3 here is CSVVIRGRIDTQYF. CDR3 sequence (DNA): TGCAGCGTTGTAATCAGGGGGCGCATAGATACGCAGTATTTT.

In its sample, this clone was seen a few times. The V gene is TRBV2, the J gene TRBJ2-7; 10 nucleotides agree with TRBD1. This CDR3 is built from 13 residues. The germline CDR1 and CDR2 sequences are SNHLY and FYNNEI. After removal of 6 bases from V and 5 bases from J, the junction contained 4 bases not matched to a gene. CDR3 amino acids: CASRGTGVHEQYF. In DNA form, the CDR3 reads TGTGCCAGCAGGGGGACAGGGGTCCACGAGCAGTACTTC.

This chain joins TRBV6-6 and TRBJ2-5; 10 bases fit TRBD1. Per germline, CDR1 MNHNY and CDR2 SVGAGI (reference sequence). The CDR3 covers 16 residues. V trimming: 9 bases; J trimming: 0 bases; junction bases outside the gene matches: 10. The CDR3 sequence is CASRDQGQGYQETQYF. CDR3 DNA: TGTGCCAGTCGGGACCAGGGACAGGGGTACCAAGAGACCCAGTACTTC.

The chain has TRBV6-5 and TRBJ2-7; weak D call: TRBD2 (5 bases). Germline CDR1 is MNHEY and CDR2 is SVGAGI. V was trimmed by 2 bases and J by 0 bases, leaving 14 bases between them. The CDR3 covers 16 residues. The CDR3 DNA sequence: TGTGCCAGCAGTTACGGTCAAGAAGGGAGCTCCTACGAGCAGTACTTC. This codes for CASSYGQEGSSYEQYF.

The chain uses TRBV27 and TRBJ1-4; D may be TRBD1 (5 bases). Germline V gene lookup returns CDR1 MNHEY and CDR2 SMNVEV (reference sequence). The V end lost 3 bases, the J end lost 7 bases, and 15 bases lay between the germline ends. The CDR3 contains 15 residues. The CDR3 DNA reads as TGTGCCAGCAGTTTCGGGGGACGTAGGGGTGAAAAACTGTTTTTT. Protein: CASSFGGRRGEKLFF. The entire variable domain, with the rest obtained from reference TRBV27 and TRBJ1-4, is as follows: EAQVTQNPRYLITVTGKKLTVTCSQNMNHEYMSWYRQDPGLGLRQIYYSMNVEVTDKGDVPEGYKVSRKEKRNFPLILESPSPNQTSLYFCASSFGGRRGEKLFFGSGTQLSVL.

In this sample, this clone turned up a few times. The rearrangement joins TRBV4-2 to TRBJ2-1, with D possibly TRBD1 on 6 matching bases. Germline assignment: CDR1 LGHNA and CDR2 YNFKEQ. The germline V and J ends were trimmed by 4 bases and 5 bases, with 12 bases remaining between them. CDR3 size: 14 residues. The CDR3 loop reads CASSRMGQNNEQFF. In nucleotides, the CDR3 is TGTGCCAGCAGCCGAATGGGACAAAACAATGAGCAGTTCTTC.

This clone was found a few times. V gene TRBV19 combines with J gene TRBJ1-5; TRBD1 might be the D (5 bases). V lost 4 bases, J lost 6 bases, and 16 bases lay in between. The CDR3 has 15 amino acids. Germline CDR1 is LNHDA and CDR2 is SQIVND (reference sequence). In nucleotides, the CDR3 is TGTGCCAGTAGTACCCTTGGGGCAGGGTTTCAGCCCCAGCATTTT. It codes for CASSTLGAGFQPQHF.

The chain combines TRBV5-1 with TRBJ2-1; D perhaps matches TRBD1 (7 bases). Germline CDR1 SGHRS, CDR2 YFSETQ. The CDR3 is made up of 14 amino acids. The V end was cut by 0 bases, the J end by 11 bases, with 15 bases between. The CDR3 nucleotides are TGCGCCAGCAGCTTGGATTTGGAGGGGGCAAAGCAGTTCTTC. Residues: CASSLDLEGAKQFF.

This chain connects TRBV2 to TRBJ1-5; 9 bases line up with TRBD1. Germline V lookup: CDR1 SNHLY, CDR2 FYNNEI. The CDR3 runs to 14 residues. Losses at the gene ends were 6 bases for V and 7 bases for J; bases not matched to a gene: 7. The CDR3 spells CASSMTGGQQPQHF. For the CDR3, the DNA is TGTGCCAGCAGCATGACAGGGGGACAGCAGCCCCAGCATTTT.